This paragraph covers one T cell receptor beta chain sequence. Its antigen is unidentified. The CDR3 is 15 residues long. Trimming stripped 0 bases from V and 0 bases from J, with 6 bases between. CDR1 is SGHNT, CDR2 YENEEA, per germline. These data are taken from a study of OX40 agonist ivuxolimab in advanced cancers. Looking at the study overall: Administration of intravenous ivuxolimab to patients occurred every 2 weeks at 0.01 to 10 mg/kg. Dose-escalation patients were diagnosed with hepatocellular carcinoma, melanoma, renal cell cancer or head and neck cancer.

TCRdb keeps only in-frame clones here, not all; method: immunoSEQ multiplex PCR. The sample shows over 85,000 clones, 90% of them seen only once. Points from the study as a whole: Some of the nonresponding patients also showed low levels of normalized T-cell clonal expansion.

At baseline, cycle 4 day 1, and cycle 7 day 1, blood was sampled. Sequencing was performed on CD4+ or CD8+ T cells sorted from blood, taken in a trial of the OX40 agonist ivuxolimab. The V and J genes are TRBV11-3 and TRBJ1-3; no reliable D call. The origin of this receptor is an adult with an advanced solid tumor such as melanoma, head and neck, liver or kidney cancer. CDR3 residues: CASSLESSSGNTIYF. The CDR3 DNA is TGTGCCAGCAGCTTAGAGTCAAGCTCTGGAAACACCATATATTTT.